One and the same sample provided the 5 T cell receptor beta chains below, sequenced in a study of T cell changes during pregnancy in multiple sclerosis. Measured with immunoSEQ multiplex PCR; TCRdb has only the in-frame clones, and not every one. The profile shows approximately 47,000 clones, about 90% of them singletons. This specimen was peripheral blood, taken in the first trimester of pregnancy. Every receptor here comes from a female donor with multiple sclerosis, enrolled in a pregnancy study.

The chain is built from TRBV5-6 and TRBJ2-2; D might be TRBD1 (5 bases). CDR3 size: 14 residues. Trimming stripped 1 base from V and 4 bases from J, with 8 bases between. Looked up from germline, CDR1 is SGHDT and CDR2 is YYEEEE. CDR3 amino acids: CASSLQGITGELFF. For the CDR3, the DNA is TGTGCCAGCAGCTTGCAGGGTATCACCGGGGAGCTGTTTTTT.

The chain recombines TRBV7-3 with TRBJ2-1; D unclear. This CDR3 spans 13 amino acids. Germline CDR1 SGHTA, CDR2 FQGTGA. V was trimmed by 9 bases and J by 7 bases, leaving 16 bases between them. In nucleotides, the CDR3 is TGTGCCAGTCAGGTGGCCCCTGGGAATGAGCAGTTCTTC. Protein sequence: CASQVAPGNEQFF.

The chain uses TRBV4-3 and TRBJ2-7; 10 bases line up with TRBD1. Trimming cost V 4 bases and J 6 bases; bases outside gene matches: 9. The CDR3 covers 15 residues. The germline gives CDR1 LGHNA, CDR2 YSLEER. CDR3 region: CASSPNWDRGGEQYF. The DNA for the CDR3 is TGCGCCAGCAGCCCGAATTGGGACAGGGGAGGCGAGCAGTACTTC.

This rearrangement joins TRBV5-4 to TRBJ1-1; tentative D call: TRBD1 (6 bases). The germline V and J ends were trimmed by 3 bases and 4 bases, with 13 bases remaining between them. Per the germline V gene, CDR1 is SGHNT and CDR2 is YYREEE (reference sequence). The CDR3 loop spans 14 amino acids. The CDR3 loop reads CASSSGGGFTEAFF. DNA of the CDR3: TGTGCCAGCAGCTCGGGAGGGGGTTTCACTGAAGCTTTCTTT. Supplemented by reference TRBV5-4 and TRBJ1-1, the full variable domain reads ETGVTQSPTHLIKTRGQQVTLRCSSQSGHNTVSWYQQALGQGPQFIFQYYREEENGRGNFPPRFSGLQFPNYSSELNVNALELDDSALYLCASSSGGGFTEAFFGQGTRLTVV.

This sequence joins TRBV6-5 and TRBJ2-3, with TRBD2 matching 8 bases. The ends lost 4 bases at V and 6 bases at J; junction bases unmatched: 12. Germline lookup yields CDR1 MNHEY and CDR2 SVGAGI. This CDR3 has 16 amino acids. The CDR3 reads CASSSIIVGLGDTQYF. CDR3 nucleotide sequence: TGTGCCAGCAGTTCTATAATCGTGGGACTAGGGGATACGCAGTATTTT.